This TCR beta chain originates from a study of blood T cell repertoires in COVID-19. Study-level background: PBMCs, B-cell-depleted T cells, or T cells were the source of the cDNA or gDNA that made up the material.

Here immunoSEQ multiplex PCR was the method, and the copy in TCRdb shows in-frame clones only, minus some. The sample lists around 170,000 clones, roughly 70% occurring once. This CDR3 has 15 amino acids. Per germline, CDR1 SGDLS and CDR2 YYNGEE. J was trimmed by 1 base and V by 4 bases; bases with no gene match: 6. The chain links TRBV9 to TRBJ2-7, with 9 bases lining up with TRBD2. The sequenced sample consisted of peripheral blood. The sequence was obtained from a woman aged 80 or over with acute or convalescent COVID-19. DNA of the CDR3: TGTGCCAGCAGCACAGGACTAGCGCCTTCCTACGAGCAGTACTTC. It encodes CASSTGLAPSYEQYF.